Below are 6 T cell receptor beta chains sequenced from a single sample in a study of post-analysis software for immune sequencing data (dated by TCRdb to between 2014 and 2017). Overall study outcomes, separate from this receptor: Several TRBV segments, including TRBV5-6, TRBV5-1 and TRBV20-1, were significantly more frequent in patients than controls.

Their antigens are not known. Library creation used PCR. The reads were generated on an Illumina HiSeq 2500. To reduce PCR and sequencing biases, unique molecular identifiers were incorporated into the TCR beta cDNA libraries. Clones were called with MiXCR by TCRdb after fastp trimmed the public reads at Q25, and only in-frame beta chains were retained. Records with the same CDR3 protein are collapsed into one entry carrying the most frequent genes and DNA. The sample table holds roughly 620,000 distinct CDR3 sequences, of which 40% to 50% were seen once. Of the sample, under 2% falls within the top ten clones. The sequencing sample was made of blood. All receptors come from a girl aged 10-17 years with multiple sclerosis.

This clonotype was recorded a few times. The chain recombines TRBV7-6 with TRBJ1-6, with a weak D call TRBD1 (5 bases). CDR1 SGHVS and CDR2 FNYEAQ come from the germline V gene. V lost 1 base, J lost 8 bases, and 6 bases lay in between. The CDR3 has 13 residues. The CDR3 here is CASSLVTDSPLHF. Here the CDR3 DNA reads TGTGCCAGCAGCTTAGTGACAGATTCACCCCTCCACTTT.

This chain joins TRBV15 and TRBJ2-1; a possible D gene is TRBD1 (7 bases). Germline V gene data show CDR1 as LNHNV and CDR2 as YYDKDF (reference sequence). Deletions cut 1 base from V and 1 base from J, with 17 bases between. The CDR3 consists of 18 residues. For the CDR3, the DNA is TGTGCCACCAGCAGAGTTTGGGGGCAGGGGGGATCCTACAATGAGCAGTTCTTC. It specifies CATSRVWGQGGSYNEQFF.

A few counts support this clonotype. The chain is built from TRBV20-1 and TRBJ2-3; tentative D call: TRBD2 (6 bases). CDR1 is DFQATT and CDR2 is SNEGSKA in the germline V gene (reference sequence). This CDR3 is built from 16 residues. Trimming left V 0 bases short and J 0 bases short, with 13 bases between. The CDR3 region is CSARDRGSGSTDTQYF. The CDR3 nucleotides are TGCAGTGCTAGAGATCGCGGTAGCGGAAGCACAGATACGCAGTATTTT.

The CDR3 region is CASSSLYTDTQYF. The CDR3, as DNA: TGTGCCAGCAGCTCTCTATACACAGATACGCAGTATTTT. The V gene is TRBV7-2, the J gene TRBJ2-3; D not certain. CDR1 SGHTA and CDR2 FQGNSA come from the germline V gene. V lost 4 bases, J lost 2 bases, and 7 bases lay in between. This CDR3 contains 13 residues.

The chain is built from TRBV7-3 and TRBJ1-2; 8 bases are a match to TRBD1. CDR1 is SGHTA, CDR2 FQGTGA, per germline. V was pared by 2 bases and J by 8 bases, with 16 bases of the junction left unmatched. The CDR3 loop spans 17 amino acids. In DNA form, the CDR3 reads TGTGCCAGCAGCTTAGTTCATTCGGACAGGGCAGTGGGGGGCTACACCTTC. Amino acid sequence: CASSLVHSDRAVGGYTF.

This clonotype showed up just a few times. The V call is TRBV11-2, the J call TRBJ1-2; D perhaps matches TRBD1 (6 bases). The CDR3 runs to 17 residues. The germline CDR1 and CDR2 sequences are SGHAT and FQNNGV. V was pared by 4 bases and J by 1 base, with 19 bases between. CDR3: CASSSIQGHAFNYGYTF. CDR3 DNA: TGTGCCAGCAGCTCTATCCAGGGACACGCTTTTAACTATGGCTACACCTTC.